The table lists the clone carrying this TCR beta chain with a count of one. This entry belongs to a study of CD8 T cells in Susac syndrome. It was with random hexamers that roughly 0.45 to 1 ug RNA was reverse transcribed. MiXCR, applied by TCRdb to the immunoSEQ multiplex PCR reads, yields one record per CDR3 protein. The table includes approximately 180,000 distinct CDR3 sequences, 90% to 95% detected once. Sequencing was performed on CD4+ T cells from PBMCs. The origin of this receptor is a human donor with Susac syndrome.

In nucleotides, the CDR3 is TGTGCCAGCAGCTTAGGTCCCGGGGGTTCCTACAATGAGCAGTTCTTC. It is translated as CASSLGPGGSYNEQFF. The V gene is TRBV7-9, the J gene TRBJ2-1; the D gene is possibly TRBD2 (6 bases). The CDR3 length is 16 residues. With 1 base removed from V and 1 base from J, the gap between germline ends came to 11 bases. Germline CDR1 SEHNR, CDR2 FQNEAQ (reference sequence). Full variable domain (outside the CDR3, taken from reference TRBV7-9 and TRBJ2-1): DTGVSQNPRHKITKRGQNVTFRCDPISEHNRLYWYRQTLGQGPEFLTYFQNEAQLEKSRLLSDRFSAERPKGSFSTLEIQRTEQGDSAMYLCASSLGPGGSYNEQFFGPGTRLTVL.